This passage covers 29 T cell receptor beta chains from one sample sequenced in a study of regulatory T cells in long-lasting Graves disease (dated by TCRdb to 2020 to 2022). The intended sense of this specimen's time point label: newly diagnosed GD, antithyroid drugs for less than 3 months. For both TCR sequencing and RNA sequencing, RNA was extracted from PBMCs in TRIzol. The library came from multiplex PCR. The instrument was an Illumina HiSeq 4000. TCR beta libraries were built with iRepertoire HTBI primers and Arm-PCR amplification of CDR3 regions. Clones were called with MiXCR by TCRdb after fastp trimmed the public reads at Q25, and only in-frame beta chains were retained. Merged by CDR3 protein, the rows form single entries marked with the most common genes and DNA. This sample has 350,000 to 450,000 distinct CDR3 sequences in its table, and under 15% of those were observed once. The ten top clones hold 15% to 20% of the sample.

Separately, the same data were catalogued under a study of T cells in Graves' hyperthyroidism and ophthalmopathy.

Sample: peripheral blood mononuclear cells (PBMCs), taken at new diagnosis, from a patient treated with antithyroid drugs. All receptors come from a woman aged 30 to 39 with Graves disease. Donor details come from another sample of the same person, matched by shared clones.

Ten or more counts support this clonotype. The rearrangement links TRBV29-1 to TRBJ1-1; unclear D gene. This CDR3 is 13 amino acids long. Germline CDR1 and CDR2: SQVTM and ANQGSEA. V was shortened by 4 bases and J by 0 bases, with 9 bases between the two germline ends. DNA of the CDR3: TGCAGCGTTGCGGCAGCAATGAACACTGAAGCTTTCTTT. The encoded protein is CSVAAAMNTEAFF.

The gene calls are TRBV5-1 and TRBJ1-2, with 7 positions matching TRBD1. The germline CDR1 and CDR2 sequences are SGHRS and YFSETQ. There are 15 residues in the CDR3. The V segment lost 6 bases and the J segment 8 bases; nucleotides outside the gene matches: 16. CDR3 sequence: CASNFPDRASGGYTF. In nucleotides, the CDR3 is TGCGCCAGCAACTTCCCCGACAGGGCCTCAGGCGGCTACACCTTC.

This clonotype was picked up many times. The genes are TRBV5-5 and TRBJ2-3; D possibly corresponds to TRBD1 (6 bases). The CDR3 is 16 amino acids. Germline CDR1 reads SGHKS; CDR2 reads YYEKEE (reference sequence). V was pared by 4 bases and J by 0 bases, with 15 bases between. Here the CDR3 reads CASSDRDTQSTDTQYF. CDR3 nucleotide sequence: TGTGCCAGCAGCGACCGGGACACTCAGAGCACAGATACGCAGTATTTT.

At least ten counts were recorded for this clonotype. V and J are TRBV4-1 and TRBJ2-7; 12 nucleotides agree with TRBD2. The V and J ends lost 1 base and 3 bases, in that order; junction bases with no gene match: 1. CDR3 length equals 15 residues. Germline V gives CDR1 MGHRA, CDR2 YSYEKL. The CDR3 sequence is CASSQASGRDYEQYF. CDR3 coding DNA: TGCGCCAGCAGCCAAGCTAGCGGGAGGGACTACGAGCAGTACTTC.

This rearrangement joins TRBV29-1 to TRBJ2-1, with unresolved D. The CDR3 totals 14 residues. Germline V gene sequence: CDR1 SQVTM, CDR2 ANQGSEA. V lost 3 bases and J lost 0, with 9 bases in between. For the CDR3, the DNA is TGCAGCGTTGATCATCCCAGCTCCTACAATGAGCAGTTCTTC. Encoded protein: CSVDHPSSYNEQFF.

This clonotype was observed many times. CDR3 loop: CASSERRESAYNEQFF. In DNA form, the CDR3 reads TGTGCCAGCAGTGAAAGGCGGGAGTCCGCCTACAATGAGCAGTTCTTC. The chain couples TRBV2 to TRBJ2-1; 7 nucleotides match TRBD2. This CDR3 is 16 amino acids long. Germline loops: CDR1 SNHLY, CDR2 FYNNEI. V was pared by 2 bases and J by 2 bases, with 6 bases of the junction left unmatched.

The table lists this clonotype with many counts. This chain connects TRBV24-1 to TRBJ2-3; 7 bases are shared with TRBD1. Unmatched junction bases numbered 3, after V lost 9 bases and J lost 1 base. The germline V gene has CDR1 KGHDR and CDR2 SFDVKD. The CDR3 runs to 13 residues. The CDR3 coding sequence is TGTGCCACCCAAGGACAGGGCACAGATACGCAGTATTTT. Translated, it gives CATQGQGTDTQYF.

This clonotype showed up many times. V is TRBV12-3 or TRBV12-4 and J is TRBJ1-3, with a possible D match to TRBD1 (6 bases). This CDR3 comprises 13 residues. Trimming removed 10 bases at V and 7 bases at J, with 17 bases between. The CDR3 loop is CATLGGGVNTIYF. CDR3 in DNA: TGTGCCACCCTCGGTGGGGGCGTGAACACCATATATTTT.

In regard to this clonotype: This may be a read error, as it is one base from a much larger clone. The genes are TRBV20-1 and TRBJ2-1; 12 bases line up with TRBD2. Germline lookup yields CDR1 DFQATT and CDR2 SNEGSKA (reference sequence). V was pared by 3 bases and J by 4 bases, with 4 bases of the junction left unmatched. The CDR3 is 15 amino acids. The CDR3 here is CSASETSGRYNEQFF. The CDR3 bases are TGCAGTGCTAGTGAGACTAGCGGGAGATACAATGAGCAGTTCTTC.

The chain joins TRBV7-3 to TRBJ2-5; 10 bases map to TRBD2. Germline V gene data show CDR1 as SGHTA and CDR2 as FQGTGA. The V and J ends lost 5 bases and 3 bases, in that order; junction bases with no gene match: 6. The CDR3 totals 15 residues. This CDR3 is CASSPTGLAEETQYF. The CDR3 bases are TGTGCCAGCAGCCCGACAGGACTAGCGGAAGAGACCCAGTACTTC.

This clonotype was counted a few times. It differs at one base from a far larger clone, so likely a read error. CDR3 protein: CSAEEASRYNEQYF. The CDR3 DNA follows: TGCAGTGCGGAAGAGGCTAGCAGATACAATGAGCAGTACTTC. The chain has TRBV20-1 and TRBJ2-4; weak D call: TRBD2 (5 bases). The germline V and J ends were trimmed by 6 bases and 13 bases, with 25 bases remaining between them. This CDR3 has 14 residues. CDR1 and CDR2 from the germline V gene are DFQATT and SNEGSKA (reference sequence).

A single count supports this clonotype. The chain recombines TRBV18 with TRBJ2-1; perhaps TRBD1 as D (6 bases). The end of the DNA is better explained by TRBJ2-5, so the J call may be wrong. CDR3 length: 13 amino acids. Looked up from germline, CDR1 is KGHSH and CDR2 is LQKENI. DNA for the CDR3: TGTGCCAGCTCATCGACCCAGGGGGAGACCCAGTACTTC. Protein: CASSSTQGETQYF.

This clonotype was seen ten or more times. The chain couples TRBV18 to TRBJ1-4; D uncertain. Germline CDR1 reads KGHSH; CDR2 reads LQKENI. V lost 1 base, J lost 5 bases, and 8 bases lay in between. This CDR3 spans 14 amino acids. As DNA, the CDR3 is TGTGCCAGCTCACCACTGGGAACGAATGAAAAACTGTTTTTT. It translates to CASSPLGTNEKLFF.

Many counts were recorded for this clonotype. V usage is TRBV12-3 or TRBV12-4 and J usage is TRBJ2-3; 7 positions agree with TRBD2. The CDR3 is 14 amino acids. With V trimmed by 7 bases and J by 7 bases, 11 bases remained unmatched. CDR3 region: CASNTWGSGNTQYF. The CDR3 DNA reads as TGTGCCAGCAATACTTGGGGGAGCGGGAATACGCAGTATTTT.

The V and J genes are TRBV19 and TRBJ1-1; D gene unclear. Germline assignment: CDR1 LNHDA and CDR2 SQIVND (reference sequence). The CDR3 sequence is 17 residues long. Trimming cost V 3 bases and J 4 bases, with 21 bases left between them. The chain's CDR3 is CASSILSFGGGPTEAFF. In DNA, the CDR3 is TGTGCCAGTAGTATCTTGAGTTTTGGAGGCGGTCCCACTGAAGCTTTCTTT.

This clonotype was observed at least ten times. The rearrangement joins TRBV2 to TRBJ2-2; 9 bases line up with TRBD2. Germline CDR1 and CDR2: SNHLY and FYNNEI. The V and J ends lost 10 bases and 5 bases, in that order; junction bases with no gene match: 8. The CDR3 runs 14 residues. Here the CDR3 DNA reads TGTGCCATTAACCGCCTAGCGGGAACCGGGGAGCTGTTTTTT. This sequence encodes CAINRLAGTGELFF. Combining the CDR3 with reference TRBV2 and TRBJ2-2 gives the whole variable domain EPEVTQTPSHQVTQMGQEVILRCVPISNHLYFYWYRQILGQKVEFLVSFYNNEISEKSEIFDDQFSVERPDGSNFTLKIRSTKLEDSAMYFCAINRLAGTGELFFGEGSRLTVL.

At least ten counts were recorded for this clonotype. The genes are TRBV29-1 and TRBJ2-3; 15 bases map to TRBD2. Unmatched junction bases numbered 11, after V lost 7 bases and J lost 0 bases. Germline CDR1 is SQVTM and CDR2 is ANQGSEA. The CDR3 totals 18 residues. This CDR3 reads CSAPRTSGRAESTDTQYF. CDR3 DNA sequence: TGCAGCGCACCGCGGACTAGCGGGAGGGCCGAGAGCACAGATACGCAGTATTTT.

This clonotype was seen a handful of times. The rearrangement uses TRBV4-1 and TRBJ2-7; 12 positions match TRBD1. The CDR3 loop spans 17 amino acids. Losses at the gene ends were 3 bases for V and 7 bases for J; bases not matched to a gene: 13. Germline CDR1 reads MGHRA; CDR2 reads YSYEKL. CDR3 residues: CASSHFGPGQGADEQYF. The CDR3, as DNA: TGCGCCAGCAGCCATTTTGGACCGGGACAGGGGGCAGATGAGCAGTACTTC.

This clonotype came up many times. The rearrangement uses TRBV28 and TRBJ2-2, with D possibly called TRBD1 or TRBD2 (6 bases each). The CDR3 runs to 18 residues. Germline lookup yields CDR1 MDHEN and CDR2 SYDVKM. Trimming took off 1 base at V and 1 base at J, with 16 bases between the two ends. In DNA form, the CDR3 reads TGTGCCAGCAGTTTATTGTTCTCGGAGGGGGAGAACACCGGGGAGCTGTTTTTT. This codes for CASSLLFSEGENTGELFF.

This clonotype was detected a few times. V usage is TRBV12-3 or TRBV12-4 and J usage is TRBJ2-4; a weak D match, TRBD1 (6 bases). Trimming stripped 5 bases from V and 3 bases from J, with 14 bases between. This CDR3 has 15 residues. CDR3 bases: TGTGCCAGCAGTCAAATGACAGGCTTCAAAAACATTCAGTACTTC. It yields the protein CASSQMTGFKNIQYF.

Concerning this clonotype: This clone may be a read error of a much larger clone one base away. The rearrangement links TRBV13 to TRBJ2-2; tentative D call: TRBD2 (5 bases). V gave up 7 bases and J gave up 2 bases, with 14 bases separating them. The CDR3 is made up of 15 amino acids. CDR1 is PRHDT, CDR2 FYEKMQ, per germline (reference sequence). The CDR3 region is CASIRRLTNTGELFF. For the CDR3, the DNA is TGTGCCAGCATCAGAAGACTAACCAACACCGGGGAGCTGTTTTTT.

This clonotype was observed many times. The chain links TRBV4-1 to TRBJ2-7, with D unresolved. CDR1 is MGHRA, CDR2 YSYEKL, per germline. The CDR3 has 14 residues. Trimming pared 1 base from V and 2 bases from J, leaving 9 bases between. The CDR3 here is CASSQGPDPYEQYF. The DNA for the CDR3 is TGCGCCAGCAGCCAAGGACCAGACCCCTACGAGCAGTACTTC.

A few counts support this clonotype. A much larger clone lies a single base off, so this may be a read error. The DNA of the CDR3 is TGTGTCATCAGTGAGCGTGGACTAGCGGGACACTACGAGCAGTACTTC. Its protein product is CVISERGLAGHYEQYF. The chain links TRBV10-3 to TRBJ2-7; 12 bases agree with TRBD2. This CDR3 is built from 16 residues. In germline, CDR1 is ENHRY, CDR2 SYGVKD.

The chain is built from TRBV5-1 and TRBJ2-1, with D possibly TRBD1 on 5 matching bases. CDR3 length: 12 amino acids. The germline CDR1 and CDR2 sequences are SGHRS and YFSETQ. Trimming took 8 bases from V and 2 from J, leaving 8 bases between them. The CDR3 region is CASADTYNEQFF. The CDR3 bases are TGCGCCAGTGCGGACACCTACAATGAGCAGTTCTTC.

This chain links TRBV20-1 with TRBJ2-3; 9 bases are a match to TRBD2. Per germline, CDR1 DFQATT and CDR2 SNEGSKA (reference sequence). The CDR3 is 14 amino acids. V trimming: 5 bases; J trimming: 0 bases; junction bases outside the gene matches: 3. This CDR3 reads CSAATSGSTDTQYF. Here the CDR3 DNA reads TGCAGTGCTGCAACTAGCGGGAGCACAGATACGCAGTATTTT.

This clonotype occurred many times. The chain is built from TRBV18 and TRBJ2-3; the D is unclear. Germline V lookup: CDR1 KGHSH, CDR2 LQKENI. The CDR3 length is 14 residues. V was cut by 8 bases and J by 0 bases, with 12 bases left in between. The chain's CDR3 is CASSPGLSTDTQYF. In nucleotides, the CDR3 is TGTGCCAGCAGTCCCGGATTAAGCACAGATACGCAGTATTTT.

This clonotype occurred a few times. This chain links TRBV12-3 or TRBV12-4 with TRBJ1-3, with D uncertain. The V gene lost 4 bases and the J gene lost 2 bases, with 12 bases spanning the gap. The CDR3 is 15 amino acids. This CDR3 is CASSSTRLAGNTIYF. Written as DNA, the CDR3 is TGTGCCAGCAGTTCTACAAGGCTTGCTGGAAACACCATATATTTT.

This clonotype was seen at least ten times. The genes are TRBV12-3 or TRBV12-4 and TRBJ2-7; possibly TRBD2 for D (5 bases). The CDR3 runs to 11 residues. V lost 3 bases, J lost 6 bases, and 6 bases lay in between. This CDR3 is CASSFEGEQYF. The DNA for the CDR3 is TGTGCCAGCAGTTTTGAGGGCGAGCAGTACTTC.

In its sample, this clonotype was seen a few times. CDR3 sequence: CSARELAGAGDTQYF. DNA for the CDR3: TGCAGTGCTAGAGAACTAGCGGGGGCAGGGGATACGCAGTATTTT. The chain has TRBV20-1 and TRBJ2-3, with 11 bases aligning to TRBD2. The J segment lost 6 bases and the V segment lost 0 bases, leaving 5 bases of the junction unmatched. This CDR3 region has 15 residues. The germline V gene encodes CDR1 DFQATT and CDR2 SNEGSKA (reference sequence).